This T cell receptor beta chain was recorded in a study of shared clonotypes between healthy human individuals. As for the study in general: A couple of women and a few men aged 18 to 49 served as donors.

Whole-study results and caveats: The authors expected sequencing depth to affect clonotype sharing among donors.

Turning to this clone: Its specificity is unknown.

The germline gives CDR1 GTSNPN, CDR2 SVGIG (reference sequence). CDR3 length: 15 residues. The assay was run at deep level. The authors distributed each subset's genomic DNA evenly over several immunoSEQ plates. Only in-frame clones appear in the TCRdb table, and some are missing; sequencing was by immunoSEQ multiplex PCR. In the table there are roughly 480,000 clones, 79% of which are singletons. The chain recombines TRBV30 with TRBJ2-2; 8 nucleotides align to TRBD2. This clonotype was obtained from a woman aged 40 to 50 in good health. Some clones in this sample may be carry-over from other donors' samples. The sequenced sample consisted of PBMCs. Here the CDR3 DNA reads TGTGCTTCCCCCGGTTTAGCGGGGAGTACCGGGGAGCTGTTTTTT. This codes for CASPGLAGSTGELFF.